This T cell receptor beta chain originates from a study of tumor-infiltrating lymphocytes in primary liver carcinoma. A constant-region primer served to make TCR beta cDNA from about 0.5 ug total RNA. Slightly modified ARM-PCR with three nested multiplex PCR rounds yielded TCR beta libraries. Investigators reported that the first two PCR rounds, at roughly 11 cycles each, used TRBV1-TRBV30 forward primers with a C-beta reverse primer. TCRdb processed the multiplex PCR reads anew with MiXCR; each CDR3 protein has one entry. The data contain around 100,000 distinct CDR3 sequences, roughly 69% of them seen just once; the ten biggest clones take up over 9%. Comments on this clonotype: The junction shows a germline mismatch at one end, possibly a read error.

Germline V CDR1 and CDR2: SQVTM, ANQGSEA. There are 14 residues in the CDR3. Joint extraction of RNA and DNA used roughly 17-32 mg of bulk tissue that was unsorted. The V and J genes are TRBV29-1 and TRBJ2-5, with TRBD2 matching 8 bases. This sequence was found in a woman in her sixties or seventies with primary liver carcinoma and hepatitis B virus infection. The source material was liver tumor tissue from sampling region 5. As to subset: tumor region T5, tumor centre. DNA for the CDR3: TGCAGCGATGCGGCAGCGGGGGCCATAGAGACCAAGTATTTC. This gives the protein CSDAAAGAIETKYF. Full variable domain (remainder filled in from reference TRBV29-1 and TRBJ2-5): SAVISQKPSRDICQRGTSLTIQCQVDSQVTMMFWYRQQPGQSLTLIATANQGSEATYESGFVIDKFPISRPNLTFSTLTVSNMSPEDSSIYLCSDAAAGAIETKYFGPGTRLLVL.